Listed below are T cell receptor beta chains from one sample, sequenced in a study of shared clonotypes between healthy human individuals. Produced via immunoSEQ multiplex PCR; TCRdb's table is partial and in-frame only. The sample has about 600,000 clones; roughly 98% are singletons. The sequencing input was naive CD8+ T cells sorted from blood. Receptors originate from a man aged 25 to 40 in good health. CDR3s include the opening cysteine and the closing phenylalanine or tryptophan. The order of the fields is V gene, J gene, CDR3 length, clone size, D gene, CDR3 DNA, CDR3 protein. A D gene is named only where the DNA matches it firmly. Rows may omit the clone size; those that give it use once, few, many or a size class.

TRBV27	TRBJ2-7	14	-	TRBD1	TGTGCCAGCAAAGTTTCTGACAGGGACTACGAGCAGTACTTC	CASKVSDRDYEQYF
TRBV6-5	TRBJ2-1	16	-	TRBD2	TGTGCCAGCAGTTACTCGCAAGCGGGACCCTACAATGAGCAGTTCTTC	CASSYSQAGPYNEQFF
TRBV27	TRBJ1-5	14	-	-	TGTGCCAGCAGTTCTGGGGCTAGCAATCAGCCCCAGCATTTT	CASSSGASNQPQHF
TRBV6-6	TRBJ1-4	15	-	-	TGTGCCTCCCTGGGGCACGAAACAACTAATGAAAAACTGTTTTTT	CASLGHETTNEKLFF
TRBV29-1	TRBJ2-1	14	once	-	TGCAGCGGGGGTGGGACCGGGTCCTGGTTCGAGCAGTTCTTC	CSGGGTGSWFEQFF
TRBV11-2	TRBJ1-2	17	-	TRBD1	TGTGCCAGCAGCTCCTATGGACAAAACGGACAGGGGTATGGCTACACCTTC	CASSSYGQNGQGYGYTF
TRBV4-3	TRBJ1-3	15	-	-	TGCGCCAGCAGCCACTTCAGCCGACCTGGAAACACCATATATTTT	CASSHFSRPGNTIYF
TRBV7-6	TRBJ2-7	15	-	TRBD1	TGTGCCAGCAGCTTAGGACAGGGACCCTCCTACGAGCAGTACTTC	CASSLGQGPSYEQYF
TRBV11-3	TRBJ1-3	18	-	-	TGTGCCAGCAGCTCCGAATGGGGGAAAATCATCTCTGGAAACACCATATATTTT	CASSSEWGKIISGNTIYF
TRBV9	TRBJ1-1	13	-	-	TGTGCCAGCAGCGGAGGGGGAACCACTGAAGCTTTCTTT	CASSGGGTTEAFF
TRBV5-4	TRBJ2-5	16	-	TRBD2	TGTGCCAGCAGCGCCGGACTAGCGGGAGGGTTAGAGACCCAGTACTTC	CASSAGLAGGLETQYF
TRBV28	TRBJ1-4	15	-	-	TGTGCCAGCAGTGGGGTGGGGGACTGGAACGGAAAACTGTTTTTT	CASSGVGDWNGKLFF
TRBV19	TRBJ2-7	14	-	-	TGTGCCAGTATAGGAAAGCGGAACCCCTACGAGCAGTACTTC	CASIGKRNPYEQYF
TRBV6-1	TRBJ2-7	14	-	TRBD1	TGTGCCAGCAGTGAAGGGGGACAGGGACCCGAGCAGTACTTC	CASSEGGQGPEQYF
TRBV27	TRBJ1-2	12	-	-	TGTGCCAGCACCGGGGGTAACTATGGCTACACCTTC	CASTGGNYGYTF
TRBV5-6	TRBJ1-1	16	-	-	TGTGCCAGCAGTTTGGAAGTCCTGGCACCGGAAGCCTGGGCTTTCTTT	CASSLEVLAPEAWAFF
TRBV9	TRBJ2-1	16	-	TRBD1	TGTGCCAGCAGCCCAAGGACAGGGGGGCCATACAATGAGCAGTTCTTC	CASSPRTGGPYNEQFF
TRBV29-1	TRBJ2-7	13	-	TRBD1	TGCAGCGTTGAAGCCCCAGGACAGGCTGAGCAGTACTTC	CSVEAPGQAEQYF
TRBV5-5	TRBJ2-1	16	-	TRBD1	TGTGCCAGCAGCATATTACCGGGACAGGGGGGAAATGAGCAGTTCTTC	CASSILPGQGGNEQFF
TRBV9	TRBJ2-7	14	-	-	TGTGCCAGCAGCGTGAGGGCAGTAGATAACGAGCAGTACTTC	CASSVRAVDNEQYF